This T cell receptor (beta chain) was recorded in a study of blood T cell repertoires in COVID-19. For the study at large: From T cells, B-cell-depleted T cells, or PBMCs came the material, which was cDNA or gDNA.

The CDR3 is 13 residues long. Germline V CDR1 and CDR2: MRHNA, SNTAGT. Remarks on this clone: Relative to the germline gene, one junction end is altered; a read error may explain this.

For recovered donors of Cohort 3, there were two negative PCRs, clearance, or symptom resolution. Original methodology: Reference gene primers were amplified, and this amplification served to estimate nucleated cell counts. Clones were sequenced by immunoSEQ multiplex PCR, and TCRdb holds only the in-frame ones, with some missing. V, J and clone size are taken as reported in that table, and D and trimming were inferred from the DNA itself. Of 200,000 or so clones listed, roughly four fifths are singletons. The chain couples TRBV6-4 to TRBJ1-2; TRBD1 might be the D (6 bases). This sequence originates from a man aged 35 to 55 who had recovered from COVID-19. Sequenced material: PBMCs or T cells enriched from blood (not recorded which). The CDR3 protein is CASSDSSSRGIYF. DNA for the CDR3: TGTGCCAGCAGTGACTCGAGTAGCAGGGGCATCTACTTC.